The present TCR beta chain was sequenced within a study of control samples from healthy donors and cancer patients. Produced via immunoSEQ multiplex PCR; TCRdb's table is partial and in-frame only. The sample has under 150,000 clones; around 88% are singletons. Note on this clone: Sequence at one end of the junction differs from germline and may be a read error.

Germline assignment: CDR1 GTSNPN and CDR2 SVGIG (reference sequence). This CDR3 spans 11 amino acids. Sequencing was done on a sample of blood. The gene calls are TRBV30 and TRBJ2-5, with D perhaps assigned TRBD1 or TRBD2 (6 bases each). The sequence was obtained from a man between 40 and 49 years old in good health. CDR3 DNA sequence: TGTGCCTGGAGTCGTAGGGGGGCTCTGGACTTC. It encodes CAWSRRGALDF.